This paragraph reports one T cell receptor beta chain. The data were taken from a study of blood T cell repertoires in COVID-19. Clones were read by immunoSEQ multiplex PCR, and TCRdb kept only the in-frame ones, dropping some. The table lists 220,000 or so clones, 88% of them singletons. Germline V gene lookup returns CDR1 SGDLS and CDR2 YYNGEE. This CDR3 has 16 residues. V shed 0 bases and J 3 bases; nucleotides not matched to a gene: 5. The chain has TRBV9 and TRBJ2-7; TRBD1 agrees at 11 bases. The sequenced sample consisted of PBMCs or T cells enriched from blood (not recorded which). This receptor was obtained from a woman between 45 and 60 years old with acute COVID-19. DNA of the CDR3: TGTGCCAGCAGCGTAGGCTTGGGGACAGGGGGCTACGAGCAGTACTTC. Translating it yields CASSVGLGTGGYEQYF.